This TCR beta chain was found in a study of blood T cell repertoires in COVID-19. About the study: From the United States, Italy and Spain came samples of acute and convalescent COVID-19. Sources were T cells, B-cell-depleted T cells, or PBMCs; the material itself was cDNA or gDNA.

This CDR3 region has 13 residues. V lost 0 bases and J lost 6, with 8 bases in between. Germline CDR1 and CDR2: ENHRY and SYGVKD. In the study's own analysis: Reference gene primer amplification yielded estimated nucleated cell counts. Measured with immunoSEQ multiplex PCR; TCRdb has only the in-frame clones, and not every one. The V and J calls and clone size come from that table; D and trimming were worked out from the DNA. The sample contains 110,000 to 150,000 clones, around 89% of which appear only once. The sample consisted of peripheral blood. The sequence was collected from a woman older than 75 with acute or convalescent COVID-19. The J gene is TRBJ1-1, the V gene TRBV10-3; the D is unclear. The CDR3 DNA sequence: TGTGCCATCAGTGAGTCAAGGGAGCCTGAAGCTTTCTTT. The encoded protein is CAISESREPEAFF.